Following are 31 T cell receptor beta chains from one sample sequenced in a study of T cells in localized non-small cell lung cancer. Clones were sequenced by immunoSEQ multiplex PCR, and TCRdb holds only the in-frame ones, with some missing. Here the sample spans 1,300 or so clones, around 28% being singletons. Source: lung tumor tissue, taken before any cancer treatment. The receptor set was obtained from a male donor older than 55 with stage I lung adenocarcinoma.

V is TRBV12-5 and J is TRBJ2-3; D remains unclear. CDR1 is LGHNT, CDR2 FRNRAP, per germline. V gave up 9 bases and J gave up 6 bases, with 10 bases separating them. The CDR3 loop spans 11 amino acids. CDR3 loop: CASASSDTQYF. As DNA, the CDR3 is TGTGCTAGCGCCTCGTCCGATACGCAGTATTTT.

V usage is TRBV19 and J usage is TRBJ2-3; 10 bases line up with TRBD2. The V gene end was trimmed by 5 bases and the J gene end by 5 bases; junction bases not matched to a gene: 10. The V gene's germline CDR1 is LNHDA and CDR2 SQIVND (reference sequence). CDR3 length: 16 amino acids. This CDR3 is CASSAPASGRGDTQYF. DNA of the CDR3: TGTGCCAGTAGTGCCCCGGCTAGCGGGAGAGGAGATACGCAGTATTTT.

The gene calls are TRBV12-5 and TRBJ1-4; D unresolved. CDR1 LGHNT and CDR2 FRNRAP come from the germline V gene. Trimming removed 1 base from V and 8 bases from J, with 8 bases in between. CDR3 length equals 13 residues. The DNA of the CDR3 is TGTGCTAGTGGTTTGGGGGGAAGCGAAAAACTGTTTTTT. This encodes CASGLGGSEKLFF.

Judged by abundance, this clone is large. The gene calls are TRBV27 and TRBJ2-6; 7 bases align to TRBD1. Germline V gene sequence: CDR1 MNHEY, CDR2 SMNVEV (reference sequence). With V trimmed by 0 bases and J by 0 bases, 23 bases remained unmatched. CDR3 size: 24 residues. CDR3 in amino acids: CASSLSFFEILRQGRSSGANVLTF. CDR3 nucleotides: TGTGCCAGCAGTTTATCCTTTTTCGAGATTCTAAGACAGGGACGTAGCTCTGGGGCCAACGTCCTGACTTTC.

The chain joins TRBV28 to TRBJ2-1; 14 positions match TRBD2. CDR1 and CDR2 (germline): MDHEN, SYDVKM. CDR3 length: 17 amino acids. Trimming took 4 bases from V and 9 from J; bases not matched to a gene: 11. The CDR3 region has the DNA TGTGCCAGCAGTTCTACCGAGGGACTAGCGGGAGTCCGTGAGCAGTTCTTC. It yields the protein CASSSTEGLAGVREQFF.

This clone was seen more than once but under ten times. This sequence joins TRBV11-3 and TRBJ2-2; 7 nucleotides line up with TRBD1. The CDR3 extends over 18 amino acids. Germline trimming cut 3 bases from V and 1 base from J; bases unmatched to any gene: 11. From germline, CDR1 is SGHNT and CDR2 YENEEA. CDR3 coding DNA: TGTGCCAGCAGCTTGAACAGGGGAATATGGGAGAACACCGGGGAGCTGTTTTTT. Protein product: CASSLNRGIWENTGELFF.

This chain joins TRBV29-1 and TRBJ2-5; 8 nucleotides agree with TRBD2. V lost 4 bases to trimming and J lost 5 bases; unmatched junction nucleotides: 3. The CDR3 runs to 12 residues. Germline CDR1 SQVTM, CDR2 ANQGSEA. CDR3 sequence (DNA): TGCAGCGTTGGGCCTAGCGGGGAGACCCAGTACTTC. Its translation: CSVGPSGETQYF.

This chain links TRBV5-1 with TRBJ2-5; D may be TRBD1 (6 bases). The CDR3 runs to 16 residues. Germline CDR1 and CDR2: SGHRS and YFSETQ. Trimming shortened V by 0 bases and J by 5 bases, and 17 bases separated the two germline ends. The CDR3 sequence: CASSLDGQGSLETQYF. CDR3 in DNA: TGCGCCAGCAGCTTGGATGGGCAGGGGAGTTTGGAGACCCAGTACTTC.

The chain carries TRBV6-8 and TRBJ1-2; 7 bases match TRBD1. Germline loops: CDR1 MNHGY, CDR2 SAAAGT. J lost 4 bases, V lost 5 bases, and 7 bases had no gene match. The CDR3 length is 14 residues. The CDR3 DNA sequence: TGTGCCAGCAGTGGAGGGACAGCAGTCTATGGCTACACCTTC. Its translation is CASSGGTAVYGYTF.

The chain is built from TRBV19 and TRBJ2-2; 7 bases are a match to TRBD1. The V segment lost 6 bases and the J segment 0 bases; nucleotides outside the gene matches: 1. The CDR3 consists of 14 residues. Germline V gene lookup returns CDR1 LNHDA and CDR2 SQIVND (reference sequence). The CDR3 region is CASRGQSNTGELFF. CDR3 coding DNA: TGTGCCAGTAGGGGACAGTCGAACACCGGGGAGCTGTTTTTT.

This clone was counted between two and nine times. The V call is TRBV9, the J call TRBJ1-2; D is perhaps TRBD1 (5 bases). CDR1 and CDR2 from the germline V gene are SGDLS and YYNGEE. The ends were cut back, 5 bases at V and 7 bases at J, with 18 bases in the middle. CDR3 length: 14 residues. The CDR3 reads CASSASRVIGGYTF. Here the CDR3 DNA reads TGTGCCAGCAGTGCGTCCAGGGTAATCGGTGGCTACACCTTC.

Within the sample, this clone is large. The chain carries TRBV9 and TRBJ1-4; tentatively, D is TRBD1 (5 bases). Germline CDR1 reads SGDLS; CDR2 reads YYNGEE. This CDR3 has 16 residues. Trimming took 0 bases from V and 6 from J, leaving 15 bases between them. The CDR3: CASSVGRDAGHEKLFF. Written as DNA, the CDR3 is TGTGCCAGCAGCGTAGGTCGGGACGCGGGTCATGAAAAACTGTTTTTT.

By share, this clone counts as medium-sized (0.01 to 0.1%). V is TRBV10-3 and J is TRBJ2-2, with TRBD1 matching 10 bases. After removal of 0 bases from V and 4 bases from J, the junction contained 5 bases not matched to a gene. Germline CDR1 reads ENHRY; CDR2 reads SYGVKD. CDR3 length: 17 amino acids. The CDR3 sequence is CAISESTGGMGTGELFF. CDR3 nucleotides: TGTGCCATCAGTGAGTCGACAGGGGGCATGGGCACCGGGGAGCTGTTTTTT.

The rearrangement joins TRBV5-1 to TRBJ2-1; no reliable D call. Germline V CDR1 and CDR2: SGHRS, YFSETQ. V lost 3 bases to trimming and J lost 4 bases, with 14 bases between them. This CDR3 contains 15 residues. As DNA, the CDR3 is TGCGCCAGCAGCTCCCGAGGCGTAATGTACAATGAGCAGTTCTTC. Its translation: CASSSRGVMYNEQFF.

The chain has TRBV29-1 and TRBJ1-1; 7 positions match TRBD1. The CDR3 has 13 amino acids. The germline gives CDR1 SQVTM, CDR2 ANQGSEA. The junction had 11 bases not matched to a gene; V was cut back by 4 bases and J by 9 bases. This CDR3 is CSVGGPRQGQAFF. The CDR3 DNA reads as TGCAGCGTTGGGGGGCCTAGACAGGGACAAGCTTTCTTT.

This clone showed up just a few times. In DNA, the CDR3 is TGTGCCAGCAGCGTAGGAGGGAGGGGGGGCACAGATACGCAGTATTTT. Protein product: CASSVGGRGGTDTQYF. The gene calls are TRBV9 and TRBJ2-3, with D possibly being TRBD2 (7 bases). The CDR3 is made up of 16 amino acids. The V gene's germline CDR1 is SGDLS and CDR2 YYNGEE. The germline V and J ends were trimmed by 0 bases and 1 base, with 12 bases remaining between them.

CDR3 nucleotides: TGCGCCAGCAGTGAAGGGCCGCTGGGTAATGAGCAGTTCTTC. This codes for CASSEGPLGNEQFF. The V call is TRBV10-2, the J call TRBJ2-1; D unresolved. Trimming cost V 3 bases and J 7 bases, with 13 bases left between them. CDR3 length: 14 amino acids. Germline CDR1 is WSHSY and CDR2 is SAAADI.

In this sample, this clone turned up once. This rearrangement joins TRBV10-2 to TRBJ2-7; D not resolved. V shed 0 bases and J shed 3 bases, with 18 bases lying between them. CDR1 is WSHSY, CDR2 SAAADI, per germline. The CDR3 consists of 17 residues. The CDR3 reads CASSESSYRFPRYEQYF. The CDR3, as DNA: TGCGCCAGCAGTGAGTCTTCATACAGATTTCCCCGCTACGAGCAGTACTTC.

This clone was seen only a few times. The J gene is TRBJ2-1, the V gene TRBV7-7, with D perhaps TRBD2 (6 bases). The CDR3 has 15 amino acids. Looked up from germline, CDR1 is SSHAT and CDR2 is FNYEAQ (reference sequence). Trimming pared 4 bases from V and 6 bases from J, leaving 16 bases between. The CDR3 loop is CASSWWRGVGNEQFF. The CDR3 nucleotides are TGTGCCAGCAGCTGGTGGCGGGGAGTGGGCAATGAGCAGTTCTTC.

This chain connects TRBV9 to TRBJ1-2; TRBD1 is a possible D gene (6 bases). Germline-derived CDR1 and CDR2 are SGDLS and YYNGEE. The CDR3 totals 14 residues. V dropped 2 bases and J dropped 2 bases, with 10 bases sitting between them. The CDR3 is CASSVGGENYGYTF. CDR3 coding DNA: TGTGCCAGCAGCGTTGGGGGCGAAAACTATGGCTACACCTTC.

This sequence joins TRBV30 and TRBJ1-5, with D perhaps TRBD1 (5 bases). Germline lookup yields CDR1 GTSNPN and CDR2 SVGIG (reference sequence). This CDR3 is 13 amino acids long. V shed 4 bases and J shed 2 bases, with 9 bases lying between them. DNA for the CDR3: TGTGCCTGGACGGGGGATGGCAATCAGCCCCAGCATTTT. It codes for CAWTGDGNQPQHF. Together with reference TRBV30 and TRBJ1-5, the CDR3 gives the full variable domain: SQTIHQWPATLVQPVGSPLSLECTVEGTSNPNLYWYRQAAGRGLQLLFYSVGIGQISSEVPQNLSASRPQDRQFILSSKKLLLSDSGFYLCAWTGDGNQPQHFGDGTRLSIL.

The chain has TRBV5-1 and TRBJ2-7; maybe TRBD1 (5 bases). The germline V gene encodes CDR1 SGHRS and CDR2 YFSETQ. The length of the CDR3 is 14 residues. The ends were cut back, 0 bases at V and 2 bases at J, with 9 bases in the middle. CDR3 in DNA: TGCGCCAGCAGCTTGGTTGAGACAGCCTACGAGCAGTACTTC. It codes for CASSLVETAYEQYF.

V and J are TRBV5-1 and TRBJ1-1; 8 bases match TRBD1. The CDR3 is 14 amino acids. With 5 bases clipped from V and 1 base from J, the junction kept 4 bases outside the gene matches. Germline-derived CDR1 and CDR2 are SGHRS and YFSETQ. The CDR3 DNA reads as TGCGCCAGCAGGTTTGGGACAGGGAACACTGAAGCTTTCTTT. Protein sequence: CASRFGTGNTEAFF.

This clone is termed medium-sized. The chain carries TRBV11-3 and TRBJ2-3, with D perhaps TRBD2 (5 bases). Trimming took 3 bases from V and 7 from J, leaving 14 bases between them. This CDR3 comprises 14 residues. Germline assignment: CDR1 SGHNT and CDR2 YENEEA. The CDR3, as DNA: TGTGCCAGCAGCTTGGCCGGGGTAGAAAATACGCAGTATTTT. It specifies CASSLAGVENTQYF.

The gene calls are TRBV11-3 and TRBJ2-3; no definite D call. The germline V gene has CDR1 SGHNT and CDR2 YENEEA. Trimming stripped 0 bases from V and 2 bases from J, with 6 bases between. This CDR3 spans 14 amino acids. This CDR3 is CASSLDSYTDTQYF. The CDR3 DNA sequence: TGTGCCAGCAGCTTAGACTCTTACACAGATACGCAGTATTTT.

This clone was seen more than once but under ten times. The chain links TRBV11-3 to TRBJ2-1; 8 bases are shared with TRBD2. Germline V gene lookup returns CDR1 SGHNT and CDR2 YENEEA. V was pared by 5 bases and J by 0 bases, with 6 bases of the junction left unmatched. This CDR3 has 16 residues. The CDR3 coding sequence is TGTGCCAGCAGCCGACTAGCGCCGAGCTCCTACAATGAGCAGTTCTTC. This gives the protein CASSRLAPSSYNEQFF.

This clone was counted only a few times. This rearrangement joins TRBV6-8 to TRBJ2-3; 12 nucleotides align to TRBD1. CDR1 is MNHGY, CDR2 SAAAGT, per germline. The CDR3 length is 16 residues. Germline trimming cut 5 bases from V and 5 bases from J; bases unmatched to any gene: 8. The CDR3 protein is CASSQGQGALKDTQYF. DNA for the CDR3: TGTGCCAGCAGTCAGGGACAGGGGGCGCTTAAAGATACGCAGTATTTT.

This clone has a handful of counts. V usage is TRBV9 and J usage is TRBJ1-6; D not resolved. This CDR3 has 12 residues. Germline V gives CDR1 SGDLS, CDR2 YYNGEE. V lost 0 bases and J lost 13, with 8 bases in between. The CDR3 loop is CASSVVGGPLHF. As DNA, the CDR3 is TGTGCCAGCAGCGTAGTAGGAGGTCCCCTCCACTTT.

The chain has TRBV9 and TRBJ2-3; 12 positions match TRBD2. The V segment lost 0 bases and the J segment 1 base; nucleotides outside the gene matches: 3. Germline V gives CDR1 SGDLS, CDR2 YYNGEE. The CDR3 has 17 amino acids. This chain's CDR3 is CASSVVPSGGGTDTQYF. CDR3 in DNA: TGTGCCAGCAGCGTAGTGCCTAGCGGGGGGGGCACAGATACGCAGTATTTT.

This clone is categorized as large. V usage is TRBV11-3 and J usage is TRBJ1-1; TRBD1 might be the D (5 bases). The CDR3 length is 14 residues. Germline V gene sequence: CDR1 SGHNT, CDR2 YENEEA. V shed 5 bases and J shed 1 base, with 11 bases lying between them. The CDR3 bases are TGTGCCAGCAGCCAAGGGGTCGGGAACACTGAAGCTTTCTTT. Translated: CASSQGVGNTEAFF.

The chain recombines TRBV6-8 with TRBJ1-5, with D tentatively TRBD1 (6 bases). Germline CDR1 reads MNHGY; CDR2 reads SAAAGT. The V end was cut by 5 bases, the J end by 13 bases, with 15 bases between. This CDR3 has 12 amino acids. The CDR3 loop is CASSNLGGGQHF. Here the CDR3 DNA reads TGTGCCAGCAGTAATCTGGGGGGCGGACAGCATTTT.